This T cell receptor beta chain was obtained from a study of blood T cell repertoires in COVID-19. Original processing notes: Researchers report that nucleated cell counts were estimated from reference gene primer amplification. Profiled with immunoSEQ multiplex PCR; TCRdb holds only in-frame clones, not every one. V and J calls and clone size come straight from that table; D and trimming were deduced from the DNA. Among approximately 110,000 clones, about 74% were seen once, and the ten largest hold 6%. While infection was still active, Seattle patients were enrolled and then followed longitudinally. The CDR3 spans 15 residues. V gave up 9 bases and J gave up 3 bases, with 16 bases separating them. Looked up from germline, CDR1 is KGHDR and CDR2 is SFDVKD.

The V gene is TRBV24-1, the J gene TRBJ2-2, with TRBD2 as a possible D gene (6 bases). Sequenced sample: peripheral blood. The TCR comes from a man at least 80 years old with COVID-19, enrolled during active disease. In nucleotides, the CDR3 is TGTGCCACCCAGGAGGGAGCTGGTGACACCGGGGAGCTGTTTTTT. This gives the protein CATQEGAGDTGELFF.